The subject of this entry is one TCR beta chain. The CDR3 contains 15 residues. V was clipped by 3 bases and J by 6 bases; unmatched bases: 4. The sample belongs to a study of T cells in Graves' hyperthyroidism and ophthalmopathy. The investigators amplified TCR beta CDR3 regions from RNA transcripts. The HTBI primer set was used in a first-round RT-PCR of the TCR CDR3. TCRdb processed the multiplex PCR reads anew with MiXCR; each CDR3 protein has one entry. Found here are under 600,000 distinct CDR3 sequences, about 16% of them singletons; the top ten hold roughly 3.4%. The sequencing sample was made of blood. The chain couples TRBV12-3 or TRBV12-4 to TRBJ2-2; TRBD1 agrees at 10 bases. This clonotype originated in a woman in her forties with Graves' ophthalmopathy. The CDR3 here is CASSFRDRGAGELFF. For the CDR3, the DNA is TGTGCCAGCAGTTTTCGGGACAGGGGTGCCGGGGAGCTGTTTTTT.